One sample yielded the 29 T cell receptor beta chains listed below, sequenced in a study of T cell responses to AZD1222 COVID-19 vaccine. Libraries were prepared by immunoSEQ multiplex PCR; TCRdb keeps only in-frame clonotypes and omits some of them. This table holds 95,000 to 100,000 clones, roughly 83% found once. Sequencing was performed on peripheral blood, taken 28 days after the second AZD1222 dose. The receptors derive from an adult who received the AZD1222 COVID-19 vaccine.

This chain connects TRBV5-1 to TRBJ1-2; D not resolved. The germline V and J ends were trimmed by 5 bases and 2 bases, with 16 bases remaining between them. The V gene's germline CDR1 is SGHRS and CDR2 YFSETQ. The CDR3 has 15 residues. This chain's CDR3 is CASSSGREGNYGYTF. DNA of the CDR3: TGCGCCAGCAGTTCTGGGAGGGAAGGGAACTATGGCTACACCTTC. Filled out from reference TRBV5-1 and TRBJ1-2, the complete variable domain reads KAGVTQTPRYLIKTRGQQVTLSCSPISGHRSVSWYQQTPGQGLQFLFEYFSETQRNKGNFPGRFSGRQFSNSRSEMNVSTLELGDSALYLCASSSGREGNYGYTFGSGTRLTVV.

The chain recombines TRBV5-1 with TRBJ2-7; TRBD2 aligns across 11 bases. The CDR3 spans 13 residues. CDR1 is SGHRS and CDR2 is YFSETQ in the germline V gene. V gave up 6 bases and J gave up 5 bases; unmatched junction bases: 4. The CDR3 sequence is CASTLAGGHEQYF. The DNA for the CDR3 is TGCGCCAGCACCCTAGCGGGGGGCCACGAGCAGTACTTC.

The CDR3 is CASNPRWYQETQYF. The DNA for the CDR3 is TGTGCCAGCAACCCCCGATGGTACCAAGAGACCCAGTACTTC. The chain carries TRBV6-2 or TRBV6-3 and TRBJ2-5; D gene unclear. In germline, CDR1 is MNHEY, CDR2 SVGEGT. Trimming removed 7 bases from V and 0 bases from J, with 12 bases in between. The CDR3 totals 14 residues.

The gene calls are TRBV9 and TRBJ2-7; D remains ambiguous. The V gene lost 0 bases and the J gene lost 1 base, with 11 bases spanning the gap. From germline, CDR1 is SGDLS and CDR2 YYNGEE. This CDR3 has 15 amino acids. The CDR3 DNA reads TGTGCCAGCAGCGTAGGTTTGGGGTCTTCCTACGAGCAGTACTTC. Its translation is CASSVGLGSSYEQYF. The whole variable domain, filled in from reference TRBV9 and TRBJ2-7, reads DSGVTQTPKHLITATGQRVTLRCSPRSGDLSVYWYQQSLDQGLQFLIQYYNGEERAKGNILERFSAQQFPDLHSELNLSSLELGDSALYFCASSVGLGSSYEQYFGPGTRLTVT.

V is TRBV6-5 and J is TRBJ1-1, with 7 bases that match TRBD1. Germline values: CDR1 MNHEY, CDR2 SVGAGI. The J segment lost 10 bases and the V segment lost 6 bases, leaving 14 bases of the junction unmatched. The CDR3 runs to 14 residues. CDR3 in DNA: TGTGCCAGCAGCCTTAGACAGGGTGTGTTTGGAGCTTTCTTT. It codes for CASSLRQGVFGAFF.

The chain links TRBV7-2 to TRBJ1-2; D is ambiguous. Trimming pared 6 bases from V and 0 bases from J, leaving 11 bases between. Germline V CDR1 and CDR2: SGHTA, FQGNSA. The CDR3 runs to 14 residues. CDR3 DNA sequence: TGTGCCAGCAGGAACACGGCCTCTAACTATGGCTACACCTTC. Translating it yields CASRNTASNYGYTF.

This chain joins TRBV10-1 and TRBJ1-1, with D unresolved. CDR3 length equals 15 residues. Trimming left V 0 bases short and J 5 bases short, with 13 bases between. CDR1 is WNHNN and CDR2 is SYGVQD in the germline V gene (reference sequence). CDR3 nucleotide sequence: TGCGCCAGCAGTGAGTCGATCGTGGGTGGAACTGAAGCTTTCTTT. Amino acids: CASSESIVGGTEAFF.

Turning to this clone: This same CDR3 is encoded by further DNA sequences in the sample. The gene calls are TRBV5-1 and TRBJ2-1; D tentatively fits TRBD1 or TRBD2 (5 bases each). Germline CDR1 and CDR2: SGHRS and YFSETQ. The CDR3 sequence is 13 residues long. V was clipped by 2 bases and J by 5 bases, with 8 bases between them. The CDR3 bases are TGCGCCAGCAGCTTTGGGGGAAACAATGAGCAGTTCTTC. Translation gives CASSFGGNNEQFF.

The chain is built from TRBV7-2 and TRBJ1-2, with D tentatively TRBD1 (5 bases). Trimming cost V 1 base and J 7 bases, with 7 bases left between them. The germline gives CDR1 SGHTA, CDR2 FQGNSA. The CDR3 consists of 12 residues. The CDR3 spells CASSLDGGGYTF. The CDR3 DNA reads TGTGCCAGCAGCTTAGATGGGGGTGGCTACACCTTC.

V is TRBV9 and J is TRBJ2-3; unclear D gene. Germline lookup yields CDR1 SGDLS and CDR2 YYNGEE. The V and J ends lost 4 bases and 1 base respectively, with 22 bases between them. This CDR3 spans 18 amino acids. CDR3 residues: CASSSFKFDGQGTDTQYF. The DNA of the CDR3 is TGTGCCAGCAGCTCATTTAAATTTGACGGTCAGGGCACAGATACGCAGTATTTT.

The chain uses TRBV4-1 and TRBJ1-3; a possible D gene is TRBD1 (5 bases). Trimming removed 4 bases at V and 0 bases at J, with 10 bases between. CDR1 and CDR2 (germline): MGHRA, YSYEKL. The CDR3 runs 15 residues. CDR3 in amino acids: CASSRGLDSGNTIYF. The CDR3 region has the DNA TGCGCCAGCAGCCGGGGACTGGACTCTGGAAACACCATATATTTT.

This chain uses TRBV29-1 with TRBJ2-7; D may be TRBD1 (5 bases). Germline V gives CDR1 SQVTM, CDR2 ANQGSEA. The CDR3 length is 14 residues. The germline V and J ends were trimmed by 2 bases and 2 bases, with 13 bases remaining between them. The CDR3 protein is CSVEHSEGAYEQYF. CDR3 nucleotide sequence: TGCAGCGTTGAACATTCGGAAGGGGCCTACGAGCAGTACTTC.

The chain uses TRBV21-1 and TRBJ2-7; the tabulated D call, TRBD1, remains unverified against the DNA. TRBV21-1 counts as a pseudogene. The CDR3 has 14 amino acids. The CDR3 protein is CASRRSDSTYEQYF. The CDR3, as DNA: TGTGCCAGCAGGAGGTCCGACAGCACCTACGAGCAGTACTTC.

The table lists this clone with a few counts. The chain couples TRBV6-5 to TRBJ1-1; no definite D call. The V gene lost 7 bases and the J gene lost 1 base, with 4 bases spanning the gap. From germline, CDR1 is MNHEY and CDR2 SVGAGI. This CDR3 is built from 11 residues. The CDR3 is CASTRNTEAFF. The CDR3 DNA follows: TGTGCCAGCACTCGGAACACTGAAGCTTTCTTT.

This chain links TRBV5-5 with TRBJ2-3; D may be TRBD2 (7 bases). Between the trimmed V and J ends, which lost 2 bases and 0 bases, there was a span of 10 bases. The CDR3 spans 15 residues. Germline assignment: CDR1 SGHKS and CDR2 YYEKEE (reference sequence). Here the CDR3 DNA reads TGTGCCAGCAGCTTCGGGGGGCAAAGCACAGATACGCAGTATTTT. As protein: CASSFGGQSTDTQYF.

The chain links TRBV7-8 to TRBJ2-3; D uncertain. This CDR3 contains 12 residues. Trimming took 5 bases from V and 6 from J, leaving 9 bases between them. Germline V gene sequence: CDR1 SGHVS, CDR2 FQNEAQ. CDR3 sequence: CASSPYSDTQYF. The CDR3 nucleotides read TGTGCCAGCAGCCCCTATTCCGATACGCAGTATTTT.

This clone has only a few counts. This chain joins TRBV10-3 and TRBJ2-1; 15 bases fit TRBD2. CDR3 length equals 14 residues. J was trimmed by 8 bases and V by 5 bases; bases with no gene match: 1. Germline-derived CDR1 and CDR2 are ENHRY and SYGVKD. The CDR3 reads CAISRTSGRDEQFF. The CDR3 region has the DNA TGTGCCATCAGTCGGACTAGCGGGAGGGATGAGCAGTTCTTC.

The chain recombines TRBV5-1 with TRBJ2-1; D perhaps matches TRBD1 (5 bases). With 4 bases removed from V and 9 bases from J, the gap between germline ends came to 20 bases. CDR3 size: 15 residues. Germline V gene lookup returns CDR1 SGHRS and CDR2 YFSETQ. CDR3 sequence: CASSTGHGKVGEQFF. Here the CDR3 DNA reads TGCGCCAGCAGCACAGGACATGGGAAGGTGGGTGAGCAGTTCTTC.

This clone has a handful of counts. This rearrangement joins TRBV5-6 to TRBJ1-5, with D perhaps matching TRBD1 (6 bases). Trimming pared 2 bases from V and 6 bases from J, leaving 15 bases between. The CDR3 extends over 15 amino acids. CDR1 and CDR2 from the germline V gene are SGHDT and YYEEEE. The CDR3 here is CASSFGWGAGQPQHF. Here the CDR3 DNA reads TGTGCCAGCAGCTTTGGTTGGGGGGCTGGTCAGCCCCAGCATTTT.

This chain joins TRBV4-1 and TRBJ2-1; TRBD1 matches at 8 bases. The CDR3 consists of 16 residues. With V trimmed by 5 bases and J by 8 bases, 14 bases remained unmatched. Germline V gene lookup returns CDR1 MGHRA and CDR2 YSYEKL. This CDR3 is CASSRSPGQVSDEQFF. CDR3 coding DNA: TGCGCCAGCAGCAGGTCCCCGGGACAGGTCAGCGATGAGCAGTTCTTC.

The chain joins TRBV12-5 to TRBJ1-2; the D gene is possibly TRBD1 (5 bases). CDR3 length: 12 residues. V lost 3 bases to trimming and J lost 7 bases, with 9 bases between them. Germline assignment: CDR1 LGHNT and CDR2 FRNRAP. The CDR3 coding sequence is TGTGCTAGTGGTTTAGGTCAGGGTGGCTACACCTTC. It encodes CASGLGQGGYTF.

This clone was detected a few times. The chain employs TRBV20-1 and TRBJ2-5; D gene ambiguous. Trimming took off 5 bases at V and 0 bases at J, with 4 bases between the two ends. The CDR3 sequence is 11 residues long. Germline CDR1 DFQATT, CDR2 SNEGSKA (reference sequence). CDR3 in DNA: TGCAGTGCTCGGCACCAAGAGACCCAGTACTTC. Amino acid sequence: CSARHQETQYF.

The chain is built from TRBV19 and TRBJ2-7; the D is unclear. Germline V gene lookup returns CDR1 LNHDA and CDR2 SQIVND (reference sequence). Deletions cut 5 bases from V and 2 bases from J, with 10 bases between. The CDR3 is made up of 13 amino acids. CDR3 in amino acids: CASSFRSAYEQYF. The CDR3 nucleotides read TGTGCCAGTAGTTTCCGGTCAGCCTACGAGCAGTACTTC.

The chain couples TRBV6-5 to TRBJ2-3, with TRBD2 as a possible D gene (6 bases). The length of the CDR3 is 15 residues. The ends were cut back, 4 bases at V and 0 bases at J, with 11 bases in the middle. The V gene's germline CDR1 is MNHEY and CDR2 SVGAGI. In DNA form, the CDR3 reads TGTGCCAGCAGTTCCTTAGCGGCTAGCACAGATACGCAGTATTTT. Protein product: CASSSLAASTDTQYF.

This clone was picked up a small number of times. J is TRBJ1-6 and V is TRBV19; no reliable D call. The CDR3 sequence is 14 residues long. Trimming removed 3 bases from V and 4 bases from J, with 7 bases in between. Germline lookup yields CDR1 LNHDA and CDR2 SQIVND (reference sequence). CDR3 bases: TGTGCCAGTAGTATGGATAAGTATAATTCACCCCTCCACTTT. Translation: CASSMDKYNSPLHF.

This clone was found a few times. V is TRBV24-1 and J is TRBJ1-2; weak D call: TRBD1 (6 bases). Trimming removed 7 bases at V and 3 bases at J, with 11 bases between. CDR3 size: 13 residues. The germline gives CDR1 KGHDR, CDR2 SFDVKD. CDR3 amino acids: CATSAGQDYGYTF. The CDR3, as DNA: TGTGCCACCAGCGCGGGACAAGACTATGGCTACACCTTC.

V and J are TRBV6-5 and TRBJ2-5; D gene ambiguous. Between the trimmed V and J ends, which lost 2 bases and 2 bases, there was a span of 3 bases. The germline gives CDR1 MNHEY, CDR2 SVGAGI. The CDR3 runs 12 residues. In DNA, the CDR3 is TGTGCCAGCAGTTACGTTCAAGAGACCCAGTACTTC. Its protein is CASSYVQETQYF.

This clone was observed once. The rearrangement links TRBV28 to TRBJ1-4; TRBD1 agrees at 9 bases. CDR3 size: 15 residues. CDR1 MDHEN and CDR2 SYDVKM come from the germline V gene. The junction had 7 bases not matched to a gene; V was cut back by 6 bases and J by 5 bases. The CDR3, as DNA: TGTGCCAGCAGACGAACAGGGGGCAGAAATGAAAAACTGTTTTTT. Translating it yields CASRRTGGRNEKLFF.

This clone was counted once. The chain has TRBV21-1 and TRBJ2-2; TRBD1 is the table's D call, not checked against the DNA. TRBV21-1 is a pseudogene segment. This CDR3 spans 15 amino acids. CDR3 sequence reads: CASSKVQLNTGELFF. The CDR3 nucleotides read TGTGCCAGCAGCAAAGTCCAGTTGAACACCGGGGAGCTGTTTTTT.